A single TCR beta chain is shown here with its context. As yet, its antigen is unknown. These data originate in a study of T cell responses to AZD1222 COVID-19 vaccine. Overall study findings and caveats: Sampling that yielded the repertoires occurred only after the peak T cell response.

Assay used: immunoSEQ multiplex PCR; TCRdb lists only in-frame clones, some missing. The data contain under 200,000 clones, roughly 93% of them seen just once; the ten biggest clones take up over 7.5%. J was trimmed by 0 bases and V by 5 bases; bases with no gene match: 4. Germline loops: CDR1 MNHNY, CDR2 SVGAGI (reference sequence). The CDR3 has 16 amino acids. The chain uses TRBV6-6 and TRBJ1-3; TRBD1 matches 10 bases. The TCR comes from an adult in good health. This material consisted of peripheral blood, taken on day 0 of AZD1222 vaccination. CDR3 loop: CASSRGQGVSGNTIYF. The CDR3, as DNA: TGTGCCAGCAGTCGAGGACAGGGGGTCTCTGGAAACACCATATATTTT.